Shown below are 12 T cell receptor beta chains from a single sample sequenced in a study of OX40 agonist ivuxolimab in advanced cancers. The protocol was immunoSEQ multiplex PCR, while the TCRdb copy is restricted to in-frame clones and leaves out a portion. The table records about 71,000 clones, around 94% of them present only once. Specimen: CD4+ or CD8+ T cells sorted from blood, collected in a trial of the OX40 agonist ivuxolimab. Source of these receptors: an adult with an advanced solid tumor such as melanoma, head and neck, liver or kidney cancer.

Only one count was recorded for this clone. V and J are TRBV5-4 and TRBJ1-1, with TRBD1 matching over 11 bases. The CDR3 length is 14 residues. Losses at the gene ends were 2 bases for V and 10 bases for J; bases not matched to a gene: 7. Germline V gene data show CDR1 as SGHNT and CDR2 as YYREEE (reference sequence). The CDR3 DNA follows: TGTGCCAGCAGCTTAGGACAGGGGGCGAGTGGAGCTTTCTTT. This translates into CASSLGQGASGAFF.

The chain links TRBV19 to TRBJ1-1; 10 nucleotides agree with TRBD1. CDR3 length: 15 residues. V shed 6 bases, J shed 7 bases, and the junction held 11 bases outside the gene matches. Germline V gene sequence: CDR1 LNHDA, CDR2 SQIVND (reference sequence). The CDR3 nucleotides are TGTGCCAGTAGCCCAACCGCCGGGACAGGGGTTGAAGCTTTCTTT. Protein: CASSPTAGTGVEAFF.

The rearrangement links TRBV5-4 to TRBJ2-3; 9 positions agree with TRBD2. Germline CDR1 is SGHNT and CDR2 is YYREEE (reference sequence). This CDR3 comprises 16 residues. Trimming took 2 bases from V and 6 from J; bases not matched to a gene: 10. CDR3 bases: TGTGCCAGCAGCTTCTCTGCGGGGGGGCCAGGGGATACGCAGTATTTT. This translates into CASSFSAGGPGDTQYF.

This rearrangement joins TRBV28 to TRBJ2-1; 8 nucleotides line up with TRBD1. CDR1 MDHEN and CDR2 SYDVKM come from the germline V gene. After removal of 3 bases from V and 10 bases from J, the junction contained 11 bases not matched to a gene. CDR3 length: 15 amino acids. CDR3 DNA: TGTGCCAGCAGTTTCCCCTATGACAGGGGACGGGAGCAGTTCTTC. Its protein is CASSFPYDRGREQFF.

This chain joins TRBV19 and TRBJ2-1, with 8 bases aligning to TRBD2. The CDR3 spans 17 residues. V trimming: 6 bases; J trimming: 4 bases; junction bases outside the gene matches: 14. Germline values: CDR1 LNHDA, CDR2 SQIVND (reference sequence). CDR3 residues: CASSQAGSGSSYNEQFF. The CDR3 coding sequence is TGTGCCAGTAGCCAGGCGGGGAGCGGGAGTTCGTACAATGAGCAGTTCTTC.

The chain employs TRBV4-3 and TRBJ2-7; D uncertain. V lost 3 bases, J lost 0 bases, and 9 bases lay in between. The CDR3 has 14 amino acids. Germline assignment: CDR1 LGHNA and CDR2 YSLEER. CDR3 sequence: CASSQGTLSYEQYF. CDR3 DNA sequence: TGCGCCAGCAGCCAGGGAACCCTCTCCTACGAGCAGTACTTC.

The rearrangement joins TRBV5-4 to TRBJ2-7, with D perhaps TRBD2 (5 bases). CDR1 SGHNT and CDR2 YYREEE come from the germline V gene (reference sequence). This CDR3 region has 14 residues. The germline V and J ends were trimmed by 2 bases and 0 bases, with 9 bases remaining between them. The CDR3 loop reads CASSFQRNSYEQYF. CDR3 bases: TGTGCCAGCAGCTTCCAGCGGAACTCCTACGAGCAGTACTTC.

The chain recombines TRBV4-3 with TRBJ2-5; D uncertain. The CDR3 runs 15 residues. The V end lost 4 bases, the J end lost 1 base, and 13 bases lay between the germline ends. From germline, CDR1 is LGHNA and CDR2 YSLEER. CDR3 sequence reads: CASSPGQAIQETQYF. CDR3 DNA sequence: TGCGCCAGCAGCCCCGGGCAGGCGATCCAAGAGACCCAGTACTTC.

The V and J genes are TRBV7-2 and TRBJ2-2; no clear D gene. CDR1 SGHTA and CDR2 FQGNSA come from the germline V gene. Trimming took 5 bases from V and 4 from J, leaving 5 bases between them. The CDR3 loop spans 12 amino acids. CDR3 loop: CASSPSTGELFF. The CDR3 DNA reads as TGTGCCAGCAGCCCTAGCACCGGGGAGCTGTTTTTT.

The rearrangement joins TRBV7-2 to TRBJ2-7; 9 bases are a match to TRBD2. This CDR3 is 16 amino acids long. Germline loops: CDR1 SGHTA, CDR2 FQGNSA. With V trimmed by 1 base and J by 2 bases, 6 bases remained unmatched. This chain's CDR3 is CASSLGRLAVTYEQYF. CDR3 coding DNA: TGTGCCAGCAGCTTAGGGAGACTAGCGGTAACCTACGAGCAGTACTTC.

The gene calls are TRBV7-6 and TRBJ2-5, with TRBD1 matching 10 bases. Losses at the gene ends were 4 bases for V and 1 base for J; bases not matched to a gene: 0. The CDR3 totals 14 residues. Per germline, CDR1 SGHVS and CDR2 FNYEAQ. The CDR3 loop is CASSWTGGQETQYF. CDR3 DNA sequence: TGTGCCAGCAGCTGGACAGGGGGCCAAGAGACCCAGTACTTC.

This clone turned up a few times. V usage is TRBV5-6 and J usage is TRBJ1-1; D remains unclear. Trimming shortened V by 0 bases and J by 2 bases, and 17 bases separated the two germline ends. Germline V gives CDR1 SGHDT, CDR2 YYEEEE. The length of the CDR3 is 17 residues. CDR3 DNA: TGTGCCAGCAGCTTGGATAGGGTCTCACGAGGAAACACTGAAGCTTTCTTT. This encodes CASSLDRVSRGNTEAFF.